This entry concerns a single TCR beta chain. Its binding antigen is unknown. Per-base quality was not reported, and no clone a single base away is much larger than it. The data were taken from a study of T cell changes during pregnancy in multiple sclerosis (dated by TCRdb to 2018 to 2020). Broadly, across the study: In women with multiple sclerosis, the researchers looked at how the T cell repertoire shifted as pregnancy progressed.

At the junction V is shortened by 3 bases and J by 8 bases; bases outside the gene matches: 8. The CDR3, cysteine through phenylalanine, is 14 amino acids long. Of all the DNA, just the CDR3 is kept, 42 bases in frame from base 1. CDR1 and CDR2 are drawn from the germline V gene: SNHLY, FYNNEI. Library creation used the immunoSEQ multiplex PCR assay. As stored in TCRdb, this immuneACCESS dataset retains in-frame rearrangements with V and J assigned. A fraction of the clones does not appear; measured against another copy, unresolved V genes explain less than half of the discrepancy, and the remainder lacks a known reason. This sample lists 70,000 to 95,000 clones; around 93% were detected once. Of the sample, 2.5% to 3% is held by the ten largest clones.

The chain is encoded by TRBV2 joined to TRBJ1-2; 8 bases in between match TRBD1. Sequencing was performed on peripheral blood, taken in the second trimester of pregnancy. The sequence was collected from a female donor with multiple sclerosis, enrolled in a pregnancy study. The DNA reads TGTGCCAGCAGTGAGCGGACAGGGAGGGGAGGCTACACCTTC. It encodes CASSERTGRGGYTF.